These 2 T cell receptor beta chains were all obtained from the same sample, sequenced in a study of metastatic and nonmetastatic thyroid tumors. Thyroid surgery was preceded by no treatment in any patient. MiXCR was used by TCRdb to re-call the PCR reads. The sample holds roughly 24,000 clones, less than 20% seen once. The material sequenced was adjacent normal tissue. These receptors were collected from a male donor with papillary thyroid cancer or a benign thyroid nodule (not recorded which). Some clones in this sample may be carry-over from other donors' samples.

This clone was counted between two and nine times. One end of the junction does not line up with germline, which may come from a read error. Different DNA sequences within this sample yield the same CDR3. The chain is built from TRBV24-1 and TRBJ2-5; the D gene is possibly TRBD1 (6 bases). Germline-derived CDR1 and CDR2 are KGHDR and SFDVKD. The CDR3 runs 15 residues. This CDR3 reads CATSDLGRGEETQYF. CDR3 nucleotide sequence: TGTGCCACCAGTGATTTGGGCAGGGGAGAGGAGACACAGTACTTC.

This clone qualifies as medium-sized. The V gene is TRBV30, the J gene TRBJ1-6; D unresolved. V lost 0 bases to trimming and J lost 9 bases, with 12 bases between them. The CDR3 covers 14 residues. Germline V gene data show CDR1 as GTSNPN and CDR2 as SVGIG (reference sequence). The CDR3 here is CAWSVTPEASPLHF. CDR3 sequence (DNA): TGTGCCTGGAGTGTGACGCCGGAGGCTTCACCCCTCCACTTT.